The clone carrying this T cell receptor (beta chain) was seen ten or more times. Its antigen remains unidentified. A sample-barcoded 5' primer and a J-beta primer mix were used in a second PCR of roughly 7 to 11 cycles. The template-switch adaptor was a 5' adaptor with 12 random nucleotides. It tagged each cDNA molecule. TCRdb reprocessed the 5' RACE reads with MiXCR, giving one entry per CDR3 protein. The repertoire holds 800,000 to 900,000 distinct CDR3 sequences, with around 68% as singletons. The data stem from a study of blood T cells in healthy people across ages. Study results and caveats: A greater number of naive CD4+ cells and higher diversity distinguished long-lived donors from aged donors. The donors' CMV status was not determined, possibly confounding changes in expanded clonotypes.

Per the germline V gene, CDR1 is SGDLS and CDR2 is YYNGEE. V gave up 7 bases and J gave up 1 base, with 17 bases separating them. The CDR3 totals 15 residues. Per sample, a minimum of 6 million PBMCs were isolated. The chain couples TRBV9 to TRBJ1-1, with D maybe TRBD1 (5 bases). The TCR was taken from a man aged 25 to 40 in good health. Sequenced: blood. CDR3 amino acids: CASGFLGTGNTEAFF. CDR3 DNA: TGTGCCAGCGGATTTCTCGGGACGGGGAACACTGAAGCTTTCTTT.